A selection of T cell receptor beta chains follows, all from one sample in a study of regulatory T cells in long-lasting Graves disease. TCRdb re-called the multiplex PCR reads through MiXCR, storing one row per CDR3 protein. Among over 650,000 distinct CDR3 sequences listed, 25% to 35% were seen once. Sequencing used peripheral blood mononuclear cells (PBMCs), obtained when the disease was refractory, from a patient treated with antithyroid drugs. The receptors stem from a female donor with Graves disease. CDR3s include the opening cysteine and the closing phenylalanine or tryptophan. Each record gives: V gene, D gene, J gene, clone size, CDR3 length, CDR3 DNA, CDR3 protein. D genes are given only for firm matches. A row's size may be missing; if present it is once, few, many or a size class.

>TRBV15|TRBD1|TRBJ1-6|few|18
TGTGCCACCAGCAGAGATTGGGACAGGATGGCGGATAATTCACCCCTCCACTTT
CATSRDWDRMADNSPLHF
>TRBV7-9|NA|TRBJ1-4|NA|14
TGTGCCAGCAGCTTAGCAGTGGGGGACGAAAAACTGTTTTTT
CASSLAVGDEKLFF
>TRBV10-3|TRBD1|TRBJ2-7|NA|15
TGTGCCATCACTACCGGACAGGAGATCGCCTACGAGCAGTACTTC
CAITTGQEIAYEQYF
>TRBV6-2/TRBV6-3|NA|TRBJ1-6|NA|15
TGTGCCAGCAGTTATCAAGACCGCCTGAATTCACCCCTCCACTTT
CASSYQDRLNSPLHF
>TRBV4-2|NA|TRBJ2-7|once|13
TGTGCCAGCAGCGAGGACAGAGACTACGAGCAGTACTTC
CASSEDRDYEQYF
>TRBV9|NA|TRBJ2-2|NA|14
TGTGCCAGCAGCGTAGGACGGTACACCGGGGAGCTGTTTTTT
CASSVGRYTGELFF
>TRBV19|NA|TRBJ1-1|NA|15
TGTGCCAGTAATCCTAGGAGGAGGGTGAACACTGAAGCTTTCTTT
CASNPRRRVNTEAFF
>TRBV6-2/TRBV6-3|NA|TRBJ1-2|few|16
TGTGCCAGCAGTGATGAAGACAGACCTAATAACTATGGCTACACCTTC
CASSDEDRPNNYGYTF
>TRBV11-2|NA|TRBJ1-1|NA|14
TGTGCCAGCAAAAAGGACAGAATGAACACTGAAGCTTTCTTT
CASKKDRMNTEAFF
>TRBV6-4|NA|TRBJ2-7|NA|16
TGTGCCAGCAGCTGGGGACCCGGCGGGACCACCTACGAGCAGTACTTC
CASSWGPGGTTYEQYF
>TRBV6-5|TRBD1|TRBJ1-5|NA|14
TGTGCCAGCAGTTCCCAGACAGGGTTTCCGCCCCAGCATTTT
CASSSQTGFPPQHF
>TRBV29-1|NA|TRBJ2-5|few|12
TGCAGCGTCCAGGACAGCCAAGAGACCCAGTACTTC
CSVQDSQETQYF
>TRBV29-1|NA|TRBJ2-5|few|12
TGCAGCGTTGATTTGGGGGGAGAGACCCAGTACTTC
CSVDLGGETQYF
>TRBV11-2|NA|TRBJ2-5|NA|11
TGTGCCAGCAGCTCAACCACCCCCCAGTACTTC
CASSSTTPQYF
>TRBV5-1|TRBD1|TRBJ1-4|NA|15
TGCGCCAGCAGCTTGGCCGGGACAGGGTTTGAAAAACTGTTTTTT
CASSLAGTGFEKLFF
>TRBV29-1|TRBD2|TRBJ2-5|NA|19
TGCAGCGTTGAAGCGAGACTGGCGGGAGGGCGCGGGGGAGACGGGACCCAGTACTTC
CSVEARLAGGRGGDGTQYF
>TRBV7-8|TRBD1|TRBJ1-6|few|14
TGTGCCAGCAGCGCGGGACAGAATAATTCACCCCTCCACTTT
CASSAGQNNSPLHF
>TRBV6-1|NA|TRBJ1-6|NA|15
TGTGCCAGCATCGGGGCCGCCGGCTATAATTCACCCCTCCACTTT
CASIGAAGYNSPLHF
>TRBV6-1|NA|TRBJ2-5|NA|16
TGTGCCAGCAGGCAAGCTTCTGGACACCGCCAAGAGACCCAGTACTTC
CASRQASGHRQETQYF
>TRBV10-1|NA|TRBJ2-2|few|15
TGCGCCAGCAGTGAGAGCAGGGGATGGGCCGGGGAGCTGTTTTTT
CASSESRGWAGELFF
>TRBV20-1|NA|TRBJ1-2|NA|11
TGCAGTGCTAGAGAGAGGGGGGGCTACACCTTC
CSARERGGYTF
>TRBV6-2/TRBV6-3|NA|TRBJ1-2|NA|15
TGTGCCAGCAGTATCGACCCGACAGTTGCCTATGGCTACACCTTC
CASSIDPTVAYGYTF
>TRBV27|NA|TRBJ1-6|NA|16
TGTGCCAGCAGTTTGTATACGAGCTCCTATAATTCACCCCTCCACTTT
CASSLYTSSYNSPLHF
>TRBV11-2|NA|TRBJ1-2|few|13
TGTGCCAGCAGCTTGGACCGGTCGGGAGGCTACACCTTC
CASSLDRSGGYTF
>TRBV19|TRBD1|TRBJ2-7|few|15
TGTGCCAGTAGGTCACCGGGACAGGGGCTTGACGAGCAGTACTTC
CASRSPGQGLDEQYF
>TRBV19|NA|TRBJ1-2|NA|12
TGTGCCAGTCTTGGGGCTGGCTATGGCTACACCTTC
CASLGAGYGYTF
>TRBV11-2|NA|TRBJ2-1|NA|14
TGTGCCAGCAGCTTAGAGGAGAGGGCCTCCGGGCAGTTCTTC
CASSLEERASGQFF
>TRBV28|NA|TRBJ1-2|many|15
TGTGCCAGCAGTCCCACCCTTGGGGTGAACTATGGCTACACCTTC
CASSPTLGVNYGYTF
>TRBV15|NA|TRBJ2-7|many|14
TGTGCCACCAGCCTGAGGCGGCGGGTGGGCGAGCAGTACTTC
CATSLRRRVGEQYF
>TRBV19|NA|TRBJ1-4|NA|15
TGTGCCAGTAGTCCACGGGTACGCACTAATGAAAAACTGTTTTTT
CASSPRVRTNEKLFF
>TRBV4-1|TRBD1|TRBJ1-1|NA|14
TGCGCCAGCAGCCAGCACGGACAGGGCTCTGAAGCTTTCTTT
CASSQHGQGSEAFF
>TRBV20-1|NA|TRBJ2-5|NA|14
TGCAGTGCTACAGTCTTAGGGGGTGTCGAGACCCAGTACTTC
CSATVLGGVETQYF
>TRBV6-2/TRBV6-3|NA|TRBJ1-6|NA|15
TGTGCCAGCAGTTACTCTTTACAGACTAATTCACCCCTCCACTTT
CASSYSLQTNSPLHF
>TRBV14|NA|TRBJ1-1|many|12
TGTGCCAGCAGCCAAGTGAGCACTGAAGCTTTCTTT
CASSQVSTEAFF
>TRBV25-1|NA|TRBJ1-1|NA|15
TGTGCCAGCAGTGAATTTTGGGGTGGATTGACTGAAGCTTTCTTT
CASSEFWGGLTEAFF
>TRBV20-1|TRBD1|TRBJ1-1|few|11
TGCAGTTACTCAGGGGGCACTGAAGCTTTCTTT
CSYSGGTEAFF
>TRBV27|NA|TRBJ1-4|few|14
TGTGCCAGCAGTTCAAGAGAACAAAGGGAAAAACTGTTTTTT
CASSSREQREKLFF
>TRBV20-1|NA|TRBJ1-1|NA|13
TGCAGTGCTACCCTCCGGGGGGGTACTGAAGCTTTCTTT
CSATLRGGTEAFF
>TRBV19|NA|TRBJ2-7|NA|14
TGTGCCAGTACCCCGGGGGTGTTAACCTACGAGCAGTACTTC
CASTPGVLTYEQYF
>TRBV12-3/TRBV12-4|TRBD2|TRBJ2-3|NA|18
TGTGCCAGCAGTTTAGCGGGGGGAGTCGCGGGGGGCACAGATACGCAGTATTTT
CASSLAGGVAGGTDTQYF
>TRBV30|TRBD1|TRBJ1-1|NA|17
TGTGCCTGGAGAGGCCGAGGGACAGGGCAGGGGAACACTGAAGCTTTCTTT
CAWRGRGTGQGNTEAFF
>TRBV6-5|NA|TRBJ1-5|NA|15
TGTGCCAGCAGTTACGGGGCGGGGAGCAATCAGCCCCAGCATTTT
CASSYGAGSNQPQHF
>TRBV10-3|NA|TRBJ1-2|NA|13
TGTGCCATCAGTGCGGGGGGGACCTATGGCTACACCTTC
CAISAGGTYGYTF
>TRBV20-1|TRBD1|TRBJ2-5|once|13
TGCAGTGCTAGAAAAACAGGGGGAGAGACCCAGTACTTC
CSARKTGGETQYF
>TRBV6-1|TRBD1|TRBJ1-1|NA|16
TGTGCCAGCAGGGACAGGGGGCGGGCAGATAGGACTGAAGCTTTCTTT
CASRDRGRADRTEAFF
>TRBV7-3|NA|TRBJ2-5|few|15
TGTGCCAGCAGCTTGGCCGGAGGGCCAGAAGAGACCCAGTACTTC
CASSLAGGPEETQYF
>TRBV20-1|NA|TRBJ2-7|NA|12
TGCAGTGAACAGACCCGAATATACGAGCAGTACTTC
CSEQTRIYEQYF
>TRBV11-2|NA|TRBJ1-1|NA|18
TGTGCCAGCAGCTTAAGCCAGGGACGGCCTGGAGGGAACACTGAAGCTTTCTTT
CASSLSQGRPGGNTEAFF
>TRBV19|NA|TRBJ1-1|NA|13
TGTGCCAGTACTGGGCACTTGGACACTGAAGCTTTCTTT
CASTGHLDTEAFF
>TRBV12-3/TRBV12-4|NA|TRBJ1-3|NA|15
TGTGCCAGCAGCCCGGGACATACCTCTGGAAACACCATATATTTT
CASSPGHTSGNTIYF
>TRBV29-1|NA|TRBJ2-3|few|15
TGCAGCGTTCCACGATCCGGAGCCATCACAGATACGCAGTATTTT
CSVPRSGAITDTQYF
>TRBV7-9|NA|TRBJ2-7|few|15
TGTGCCAGCAGCCGGCGGGGACGGGAAGGGTCCGAGCAGTACTTC
CASSRRGREGSEQYF
>TRBV7-9|TRBD2|TRBJ2-7|few|15
TGTGCCAGCAGCACCACTAGCGGACCTTCCTACGAGCAGTACTTC
CASSTTSGPSYEQYF
>TRBV3-1|NA|TRBJ1-4|NA|12
TGTGCCAGCAGCCAAGCGGCGGAAAAACTGTTTTTT
CASSQAAEKLFF
>TRBV28|NA|TRBJ2-7|many|14
TGTGCCAGCATTGGGGGTTTAGGTCCCTACGAGCAGTACTTC
CASIGGLGPYEQYF
>TRBV7-9|TRBD1|TRBJ1-1|many|13
TGTGCCAGCAGCTTGGACAGGGACACTGAAGCTTTCTTT
CASSLDRDTEAFF